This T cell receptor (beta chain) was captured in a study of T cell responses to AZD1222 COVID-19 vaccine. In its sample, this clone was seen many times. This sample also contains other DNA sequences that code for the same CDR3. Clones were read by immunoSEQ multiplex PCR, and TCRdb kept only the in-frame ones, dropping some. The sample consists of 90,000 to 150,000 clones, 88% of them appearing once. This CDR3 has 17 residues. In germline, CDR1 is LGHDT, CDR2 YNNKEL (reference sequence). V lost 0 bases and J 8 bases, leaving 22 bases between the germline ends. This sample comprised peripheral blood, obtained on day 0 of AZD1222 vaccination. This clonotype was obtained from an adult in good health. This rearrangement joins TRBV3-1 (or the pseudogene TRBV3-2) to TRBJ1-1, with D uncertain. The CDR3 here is CASSQDLAPTRASEAFF. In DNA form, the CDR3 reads TGTGCCAGCAGCCAAGACCTCGCGCCTACACGGGCCTCCGAAGCTTTCTTT.